A single T cell receptor beta chain is shown here with its context. This sample is drawn from a study of blood T cell repertoires in COVID-19. Study context: PBMCs, B-cell-depleted T cells, or T cells provided the cDNA or gDNA that made up the material.

The table came from immunoSEQ multiplex PCR; TCRdb's copy has only in-frame clones and leaves some out. Of under 100,000 clones detected, around nine tenths appear once; the ten largest clones hold under 6%. CDR3 size: 15 residues. V lost 6 bases and J 4 bases, leaving 17 bases between the germline ends. Germline loops: CDR1 MNHEY, CDR2 SVGAGI. The specimen sequenced was peripheral blood. The rearrangement joins TRBV6-5 to TRBJ2-3; possible D gene TRBD1, 6 bases. This sequence originates from a man aged 35 to 55 with acute or convalescent COVID-19. In DNA form, the CDR3 reads TGTGCCAGCAGCCGAGGGGGAGATGTTTCAGATACGCAGTATTTT. Its protein product is CASSRGGDVSDTQYF.